Listed here are 29 T cell receptor beta chains from one sample, sequenced in a study of T cell clonotyping in hematopoietic cell transplantation. The protocol was immunoSEQ multiplex PCR, while the TCRdb copy is restricted to in-frame clones and leaves out a portion. Of a few thousand clones in the sample, more than 75% were seen once. This sample comprised peripheral blood mononuclear cells, obtained 30 days after allogeneic stem cell transplant. The receptor source for this set is a male patient between 60 and 69 years old who had an allogeneic stem cell transplant from an unrelated donor, so the T cells may come from the graft donor. Some clones in this sample may be carry-over from other donors' samples.

V gene TRBV7-2 combines with J gene TRBJ2-7; TRBD2 agrees at 9 bases. Trimming at V came to 6 bases and at J to 3 bases, leaving 9 bases not matched to a gene. The CDR3 is 15 residues long. Germline V CDR1 and CDR2: SGHTA, FQGNSA. The CDR3 region is CASRGGGRGSYEQYF. The CDR3 region has the DNA TGTGCCAGCAGGGGTGGCGGGAGGGGGAGCTACGAGCAGTACTTC.

V usage is TRBV6-5 and J usage is TRBJ2-7; D may correspond to TRBD1 or TRBD2 (6 bases each). Per the germline V gene, CDR1 is MNHEY and CDR2 is SVGAGI. The ends were cut back, 8 bases at V and 0 bases at J, with 11 bases in the middle. The CDR3 extends over 13 amino acids. CDR3 nucleotides: TGTGCCAGCTGTGAGGGGGGCTCCTACGAGCAGTACTTC. This gives the protein CASCEGGSYEQYF.

This sequence joins TRBV19 and TRBJ2-1; D gene ambiguous. Trimming removed 5 bases at V and 4 bases at J, with 6 bases between. The CDR3 is 12 amino acids. Per the germline V gene, CDR1 is LNHDA and CDR2 is SQIVND (reference sequence). CDR3 nucleotide sequence: TGTGCCAGTAGTGGTGCGTACAATGAGCAGTTCTTC. It is translated as CASSGAYNEQFF.

This clone was detected a few times. The chain employs TRBV9 and TRBJ2-3; D is ambiguous. The CDR3 runs to 13 residues. CDR1 and CDR2 from the germline V gene are SGDLS and YYNGEE. V was pared by 2 bases and J by 1 base, with 5 bases between. CDR3 protein: CASSVPGTDTQYF. The CDR3 nucleotides read TGTGCCAGCAGCGTCCCCGGCACAGATACGCAGTATTTT. Full variable domain (rest looked up from reference TRBV9 and TRBJ2-3): DSGVTQTPKHLITATGQRVTLRCSPRSGDLSVYWYQQSLDQGLQFLIQYYNGEERAKGNILERFSAQQFPDLHSELNLSSLELGDSALYFCASSVPGTDTQYFGPGTRLTVL.

This chain links TRBV6-5 with TRBJ1-1, with TRBD1 matching over 7 bases. The CDR3 has 15 residues. V lost 2 bases and J lost 5; bases outside the gene matches: 8. Germline CDR1 and CDR2: MNHEY and SVGAGI. As DNA, the CDR3 is TGTGCCAGCAGTTACACCCACGGGGACAGAACTGAAGCTTTCTTT. Translated, it gives CASSYTHGDRTEAFF.

This sequence joins TRBV5-5 and TRBJ2-7; 7 positions agree with TRBD1. Germline V gives CDR1 SGHKS, CDR2 YYEKEE (reference sequence). This CDR3 contains 13 residues. V lost 4 bases, J lost 4 bases, and 5 bases stayed unmatched. CDR3 nucleotide sequence: TGTGCCAGCAGCATAGACAGGGTGTACGAGCAGTACTTC. Translating it yields CASSIDRVYEQYF.

The chain links TRBV5-1 to TRBJ2-3, with a possible D match to TRBD1 (5 bases). Trimming took off 6 bases at V and 2 bases at J, with 16 bases between the two ends. This CDR3 region has 15 residues. CDR1 is SGHRS and CDR2 is YFSETQ in the germline V gene. CDR3 nucleotides: TGCGCCAGCACCCCTCGAATAGGGGTCACAGATACGCAGTATTTT. The encoded protein is CASTPRIGVTDTQYF.

The chain links TRBV11-1 to TRBJ2-7; D not certain. The CDR3 sequence is 15 residues long. Per germline, CDR1 SGHAT and CDR2 FQDESV (reference sequence). V was pared by 5 bases and J by 0 bases, with 14 bases between. CDR3 protein: CASSTLTANSYEQYF. CDR3 bases: TGTGCCAGCAGCACTCTTACAGCAAACTCCTACGAGCAGTACTTC.

This clone was detected only once. The chain uses TRBV9 and TRBJ2-5, with 14 bases that match TRBD2. With V trimmed by 4 bases and J by 7 bases, 9 bases remained unmatched. The CDR3 contains 16 residues. The V gene's germline CDR1 is SGDLS and CDR2 YYNGEE. The DNA of the CDR3 is TGTGCCAGCAGCCCAAAGACTAGCGGGAGGGCGGGGACCCAGTACTTC. This translates into CASSPKTSGRAGTQYF.

The genes are TRBV5-1 and TRBJ2-5; TRBD2 aligns across 9 bases. The CDR3 is made up of 14 amino acids. Per the germline V gene, CDR1 is SGHRS and CDR2 is YFSETQ. The J segment lost 3 bases and the V segment lost 0 bases, leaving 0 bases of the junction unmatched. The CDR3 sequence is CASSLGTSEETQYF. The CDR3 DNA reads TGCGCCAGCAGCTTGGGGACTAGCGAAGAGACCCAGTACTTC. The whole variable domain, filled in from reference TRBV5-1 and TRBJ2-5, reads KAGVTQTPRYLIKTRGQQVTLSCSPISGHRSVSWYQQTPGQGLQFLFEYFSETQRNKGNFPGRFSGRQFSNSRSEMNVSTLELGDSALYLCASSLGTSEETQYFGPGTRLLVL.

The J gene is TRBJ1-1, the V gene TRBV6-5; D remains ambiguous. The length of the CDR3 is 14 residues. Trimming stripped 8 bases from V and 1 base from J, with 14 bases between. CDR1 is MNHEY, CDR2 SVGAGI, per germline. CDR3: CASVLLSRNTEAFF. The CDR3 region has the DNA TGTGCCAGCGTCCTCCTGTCAAGGAACACTGAAGCTTTCTTT.

This clone was picked up one time. CDR3 region: CASSPAGGLLRGETQYF. In DNA form, the CDR3 reads TGTGCCAGCAGCCCGGCGGGAGGTCTCCTTAGGGGAGAGACCCAGTACTTC. This rearrangement joins TRBV11-2 to TRBJ2-5; 8 bases are shared with TRBD2. Per germline, CDR1 SGHAT and CDR2 FQNNGV. The CDR3 spans 17 residues. After removal of 5 bases from V and 4 bases from J, the junction contained 15 bases not matched to a gene.

The genes are TRBV4-1 and TRBJ1-2; D is possibly TRBD1 (6 bases). This CDR3 region has 15 residues. V was clipped by 4 bases and J by 3 bases, with 15 bases between them. Germline assignment: CDR1 MGHRA and CDR2 YSYEKL. CDR3 coding DNA: TGCGCCAGCAGCCCCCCCAGGGGTTTACACTATGGCTACACCTTC. It is translated as CASSPPRGLHYGYTF.

A few counts support this clone. CDR3 sequence (DNA): TGTGCCTGGAGCGCGGGACATTTGAACACTGAAGCTTTCTTT. Translation gives CAWSAGHLNTEAFF. This chain connects TRBV30 to TRBJ1-1, with D possibly matching TRBD1 (6 bases). Germline CDR1 GTSNPN, CDR2 SVGIG (reference sequence). Between the trimmed V and J ends, which lost 3 bases and 0 bases, there was a span of 11 bases. The CDR3 runs 14 residues.

The V gene is TRBV27, the J gene TRBJ1-2, with D perhaps TRBD1 (6 bases). This CDR3 has 15 amino acids. CDR1 is MNHEY and CDR2 is SMNVEV in the germline V gene (reference sequence). Trimming left V 3 bases short and J 1 base short, with 12 bases between. The CDR3 region has the DNA TGTGCCAGCAGTTTCCCGACGGGACATAACTATGGCTACACCTTC. This codes for CASSFPTGHNYGYTF.

This clone was found once. The genes are TRBV2 and TRBJ1-5; TRBD1 matches at 9 bases. CDR3 length equals 16 residues. J was trimmed by 9 bases and V by 6 bases; bases with no gene match: 15. CDR1 and CDR2 from the germline V gene are SNHLY and FYNNEI. CDR3 coding DNA: TGTGCCAGCAGGCCGGGACAGGGAACATCCTATCGGCCCCAGCATTTT. It is translated as CASRPGQGTSYRPQHF. Full variable domain (missing parts from reference TRBV2 and TRBJ1-5): EPEVTQTPSHQVTQMGQEVILRCVPISNHLYFYWYRQILGQKVEFLVSFYNNEISEKSEIFDDQFSVERPDGSNFTLKIRSTKLEDSAMYFCASRPGQGTSYRPQHFGDGTRLSIL.

This rearrangement joins TRBV7-2 to TRBJ1-1; D unresolved. There are 16 residues in the CDR3. Looked up from germline, CDR1 is SGHTA and CDR2 is FQGNSA. V lost 2 bases and J 2 bases, leaving 15 bases between the germline ends. The CDR3 region has the DNA TGTGCCAGCAGCTTATACCGCGGGAATGCAAACACTGAAGCTTTCTTT. It is translated as CASSLYRGNANTEAFF.

The chain recombines TRBV19 with TRBJ2-2; D unclear. V was trimmed by 1 base and J by 6 bases, leaving 6 bases between them. The CDR3 extends over 13 amino acids. Germline loops: CDR1 LNHDA, CDR2 SQIVND (reference sequence). This chain's CDR3 is CASSIVLPGELFF. DNA of the CDR3: TGTGCCAGTAGTATAGTACTACCCGGGGAGCTGTTTTTT. The whole variable domain, filled in from reference TRBV19 and TRBJ2-2, reads DGGITQSPKYLFRKEGQNVTLSCEQNLNHDAMYWYRQDPGQGLRLIYYSQIVNDFQKGDIAEGYSVSREKKESFPLTVTSAQKNPTAFYLCASSIVLPGELFFGEGSRLTVL.

The table lists this clone with a few counts. The gene calls are TRBV5-1 and TRBJ2-7; 11 bases are a match to TRBD2. The CDR3 has 14 residues. CDR1 is SGHRS, CDR2 YFSETQ, per germline. V lost 4 bases to trimming and J lost 4 bases; unmatched junction nucleotides: 4. DNA of the CDR3: TGCGCCAGCAGCGCCGGGACTAGCGGTTACGAGCAGTACTTC. It is translated as CASSAGTSGYEQYF. Looking up the rest from reference TRBV5-1 and TRBJ2-7 gives the full variable domain: KAGVTQTPRYLIKTRGQQVTLSCSPISGHRSVSWYQQTPGQGLQFLFEYFSETQRNKGNFPGRFSGRQFSNSRSEMNVSTLELGDSALYLCASSAGTSGYEQYFGPGTRLTVT.

The V gene is TRBV5-1, the J gene TRBJ1-2, with D perhaps TRBD1 (6 bases). V lost 0 bases and J lost 2, with 11 bases in between. Germline V gene sequence: CDR1 SGHRS, CDR2 YFSETQ. The CDR3 runs 15 residues. CDR3 sequence reads: CASSLDGQRNYGYTF. CDR3 in DNA: TGCGCCAGCAGCTTGGATGGACAGCGGAACTATGGCTACACCTTC.

V and J are TRBV6-5 and TRBJ1-1, with D unclear. V was shortened by 2 bases and J by 5 bases, with 12 bases between the two germline ends. The CDR3 spans 14 residues. Looked up from germline, CDR1 is MNHEY and CDR2 is SVGAGI. CDR3 amino acids: CASSYGGEGTEAFF. In DNA, the CDR3 is TGTGCCAGCAGTTACGGCGGGGAGGGTACTGAAGCTTTCTTT.

This clone was detected a few times. The CDR3 is CAWSDSSYEQYF. CDR3 in DNA: TGTGCCTGGAGTGACAGCTCCTACGAGCAGTACTTC. The V and J genes are TRBV30 and TRBJ2-7; D unresolved. Trimming pared 1 base from V and 0 bases from J, leaving 4 bases between. Germline lookup yields CDR1 GTSNPN and CDR2 SVGIG (reference sequence). CDR3 length equals 12 residues. Drawing the rest from reference TRBV30 and TRBJ2-7, the complete variable domain is SQTIHQWPATLVQPVGSPLSLECTVEGTSNPNLYWYRQAAGRGLQLLFYSVGIGQISSEVPQNLSASRPQDRQFILSSKKLLLSDSGFYLCAWSDSSYEQYFGPGTRLTVT.

The V and J genes are TRBV4-2 and TRBJ2-6; the D gene is possibly TRBD2 (6 bases). Trimming stripped 0 bases from V and 3 bases from J, with 6 bases between. This CDR3 is built from 15 residues. Germline-derived CDR1 and CDR2 are LGHNA and YNFKEQ. The CDR3 region has the DNA TGTGCCAGCAGCCAAGAGCGGGATGGGGCCAACGTCCTGACTTTC. Protein sequence: CASSQERDGANVLTF.

Details on this clone: The same CDR3 arises from other DNA sequences in this sample as well. This chain joins TRBV20-1 and TRBJ2-5; D gene unclear. V lost 1 base to trimming and J lost 2 bases, with 2 bases between them. The CDR3 has 11 residues. CDR1 is DFQATT, CDR2 SNEGSKA, per germline (reference sequence). The CDR3 region is CSARGQETQYF. The CDR3 nucleotides are TGCAGTGCTAGAGGGCAAGAGACCCAGTACTTC.

The chain has TRBV29-1 and TRBJ2-7, with D perhaps being TRBD1 or TRBD2 (5 bases each). CDR3 size: 13 residues. The V gene's germline CDR1 is SQVTM and CDR2 ANQGSEA. V was trimmed by 4 bases and J by 0 bases, leaving 10 bases between them. CDR3 sequence: CSVVGATSYEQYF. The CDR3, as DNA: TGCAGCGTTGTCGGGGCGACCTCCTACGAGCAGTACTTC.

The CDR3 region has the DNA TGTGCCAGCAGTTACGCGGAGAGGACTAACACCGGGGAGCTGTTTTTT. It translates to CASSYAERTNTGELFF. The chain uses TRBV6-5 and TRBJ2-2; weak D call: TRBD2 (5 bases). CDR3 length: 16 residues. Trimming stripped 2 bases from V and 2 bases from J, with 12 bases between. Germline V lookup: CDR1 MNHEY, CDR2 SVGAGI.

The J gene is TRBJ2-5, the V gene TRBV11-2, with 9 positions matching TRBD1. The CDR3 covers 13 residues. Germline V gene sequence: CDR1 SGHAT, CDR2 FQNNGV. The V gene end was trimmed by 4 bases and the J gene end by 4 bases; junction bases not matched to a gene: 1. CDR3 region: CASSWTGAETQYF. Written as DNA, the CDR3 is TGTGCCAGCAGCTGGACAGGGGCAGAGACCCAGTACTTC.

This clone has a single count. This chain uses TRBV5-1 with TRBJ2-7; 10 nucleotides align to TRBD1. CDR1 and CDR2 from the germline V gene are SGHRS and YFSETQ. With V trimmed by 4 bases and J by 2 bases, 0 bases remained unmatched. This CDR3 is 13 amino acids long. The CDR3 sequence is CASSDRGPYEQYF. The CDR3 coding sequence is TGCGCCAGCAGCGACAGGGGGCCCTACGAGCAGTACTTC. Full variable domain (outside the CDR3, taken from reference TRBV5-1 and TRBJ2-7): KAGVTQTPRYLIKTRGQQVTLSCSPISGHRSVSWYQQTPGQGLQFLFEYFSETQRNKGNFPGRFSGRQFSNSRSEMNVSTLELGDSALYLCASSDRGPYEQYFGPGTRLTVT.

This clone was recorded only once. The chain carries TRBV27 and TRBJ2-2; unclear D gene. Per germline, CDR1 MNHEY and CDR2 SMNVEV (reference sequence). V shed 0 bases and J shed 5 bases, with 4 bases lying between them. The CDR3 length is 13 residues. CDR3 nucleotide sequence: TGTGCCAGCAGTTTATCGGGGACCGGGGAGCTGTTTTTT. Its protein is CASSLSGTGELFF.